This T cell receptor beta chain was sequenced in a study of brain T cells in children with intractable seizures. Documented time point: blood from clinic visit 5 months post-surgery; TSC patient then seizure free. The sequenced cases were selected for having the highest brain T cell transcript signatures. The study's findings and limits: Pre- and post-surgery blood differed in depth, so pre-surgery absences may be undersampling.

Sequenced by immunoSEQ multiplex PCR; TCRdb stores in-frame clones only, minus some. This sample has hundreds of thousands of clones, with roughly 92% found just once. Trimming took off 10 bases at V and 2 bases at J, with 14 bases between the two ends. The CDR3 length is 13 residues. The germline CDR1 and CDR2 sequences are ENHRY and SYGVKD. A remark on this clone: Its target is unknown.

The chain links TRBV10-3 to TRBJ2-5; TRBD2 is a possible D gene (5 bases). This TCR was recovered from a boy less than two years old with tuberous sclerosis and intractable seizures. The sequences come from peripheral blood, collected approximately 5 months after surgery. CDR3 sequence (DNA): TGTGCCACCAAGCCCCAGCGGCAAGAGACCCAGTACTTC. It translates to CATKPQRQETQYF.